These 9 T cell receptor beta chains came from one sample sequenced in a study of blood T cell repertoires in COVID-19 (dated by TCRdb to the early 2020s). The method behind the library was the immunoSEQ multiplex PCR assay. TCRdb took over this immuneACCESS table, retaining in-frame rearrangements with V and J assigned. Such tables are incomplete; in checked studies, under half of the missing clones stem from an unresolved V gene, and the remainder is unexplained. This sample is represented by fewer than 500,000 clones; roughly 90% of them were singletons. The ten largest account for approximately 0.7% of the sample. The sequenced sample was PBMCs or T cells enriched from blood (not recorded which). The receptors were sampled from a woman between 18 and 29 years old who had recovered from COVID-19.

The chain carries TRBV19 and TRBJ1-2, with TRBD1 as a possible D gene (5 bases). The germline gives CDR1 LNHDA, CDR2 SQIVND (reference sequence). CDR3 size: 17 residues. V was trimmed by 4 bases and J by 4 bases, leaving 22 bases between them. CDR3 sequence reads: CASSRPAMTDSVYGYTF. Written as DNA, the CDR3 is TGTGCCAGTAGTAGACCCGCAATGACCGACAGCGTCTATGGCTACACCTTC.

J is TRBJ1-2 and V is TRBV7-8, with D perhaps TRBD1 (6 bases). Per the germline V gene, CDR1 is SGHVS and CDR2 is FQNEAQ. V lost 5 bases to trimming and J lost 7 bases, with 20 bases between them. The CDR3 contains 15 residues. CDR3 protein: CASSPRQVRGGGYTF. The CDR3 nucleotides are TGTGCCAGCAGCCCAAGACAGGTCCGGGGGGGTGGCTACACCTTC.

The CDR3 DNA follows: TGTGCCAGCAGCCCCGGGACATCGGGTCAGCCCCAGCATTTT. Its protein product is CASSPGTSGQPQHF. V and J are TRBV3-1 (or the pseudogene TRBV3-2) and TRBJ1-5, with D maybe TRBD1 (6 bases). The V gene's germline CDR1 is LGHDT and CDR2 YNNKEL (reference sequence). V dropped 4 bases and J dropped 6 bases, with 13 bases sitting between them. CDR3 size: 14 residues.

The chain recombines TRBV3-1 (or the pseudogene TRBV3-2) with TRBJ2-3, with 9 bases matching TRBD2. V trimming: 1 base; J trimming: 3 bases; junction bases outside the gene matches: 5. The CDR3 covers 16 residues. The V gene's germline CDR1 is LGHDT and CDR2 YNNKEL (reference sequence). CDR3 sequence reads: CASSQGSLAGTDTQYF. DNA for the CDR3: TGTGCCAGCAGCCAAGGGTCTCTAGCGGGGACAGATACGCAGTATTTT.

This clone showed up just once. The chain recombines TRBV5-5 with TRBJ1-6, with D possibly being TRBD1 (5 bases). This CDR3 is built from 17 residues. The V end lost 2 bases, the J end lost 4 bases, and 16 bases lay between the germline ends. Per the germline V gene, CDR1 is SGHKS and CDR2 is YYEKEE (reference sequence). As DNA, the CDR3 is TGTGCCAGCAGCTTCGCCCCGGGGGTTGAGTATAATTCACCCCTCCACTTT. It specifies CASSFAPGVEYNSPLHF.

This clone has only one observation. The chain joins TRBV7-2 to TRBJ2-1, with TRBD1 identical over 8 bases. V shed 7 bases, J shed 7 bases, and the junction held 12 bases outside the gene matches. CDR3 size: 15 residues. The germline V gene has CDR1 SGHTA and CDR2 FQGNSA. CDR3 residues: CASTPKDRVRNEQFF. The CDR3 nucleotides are TGTGCCAGCACCCCCAAGGACAGGGTACGTAATGAGCAGTTCTTC.

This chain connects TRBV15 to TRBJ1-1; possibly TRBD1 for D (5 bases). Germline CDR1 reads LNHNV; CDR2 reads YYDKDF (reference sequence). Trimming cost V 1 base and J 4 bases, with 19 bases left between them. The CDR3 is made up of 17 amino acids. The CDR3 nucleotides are TGTGCCACCAGCAGAGTTACCGTTCTCAGGGTGGGCACTGAAGCTTTCTTT. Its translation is CATSRVTVLRVGTEAFF.

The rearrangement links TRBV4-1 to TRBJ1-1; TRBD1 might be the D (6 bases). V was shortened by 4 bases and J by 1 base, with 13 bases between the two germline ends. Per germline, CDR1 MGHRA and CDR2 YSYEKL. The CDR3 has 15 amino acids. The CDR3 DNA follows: TGCGCCAGCAGCCTACAGGGAGGGGAGAACACTGAAGCTTTCTTT. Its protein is CASSLQGGENTEAFF.

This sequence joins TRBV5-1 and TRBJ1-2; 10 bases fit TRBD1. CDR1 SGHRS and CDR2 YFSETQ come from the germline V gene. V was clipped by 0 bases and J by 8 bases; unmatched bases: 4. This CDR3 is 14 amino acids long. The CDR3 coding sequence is TGCGCCAGCAGCTTGGGAAGGGACAGGGGCGGCTACACCTTC. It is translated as CASSLGRDRGGYTF.